The source of this TCR beta chain is a study of blood T cell repertoires in COVID-19. Study details: PBMCs, B-cell-depleted T cells, or T cells were the source of the cDNA or gDNA that made up the material.

The CDR3 runs to 13 residues. With 6 bases clipped from V and 4 bases from J, the junction kept 3 bases outside the gene matches. Germline V gene data show CDR1 as SQVTM and CDR2 as ANQGSEA. This clone was seen more than once but under ten times. Produced via immunoSEQ multiplex PCR; TCRdb's table is partial and in-frame only. The table has about 180,000 clones, roughly 75% seen once. The sequenced sample was peripheral blood. The TCR was taken from a man aged 70 or older with active or convalescent COVID-19. This chain links TRBV29-1 with TRBJ1-4; TRBD1 aligns across 9 bases. The CDR3 protein is CSVPGQGNEKLFF. For the CDR3, the DNA is TGCAGCGTGCCGGGACAGGGTAATGAAAAACTGTTTTTT.